Ten or more counts support the clone carrying this TCR beta chain. The antigen remains unidentified. This record belongs to a study of T cell repertoires in cytomegalovirus infection. Whole-study context: The public TCR beta signatures pointed to both CMV infection and matching HLA type.

TCRdb itself ran the reads through MiXCR, one entry per CDR3 protein. The repertoire holds around 300,000 distinct CDR3 sequences, with roughly 26% as singletons. Broader study findings: Carriers of CMV and the relevant HLA type were discriminated by public TCR beta frequency. The ex vivo response was dominated by HLA-C-restricted CMV-specific TCR beta clonotypes.

There are 13 residues in the CDR3. Germline CDR1 SGHTA, CDR2 FQGNSA. V was cut by 5 bases and J by 3 bases, with 11 bases left in between. The clonotype comes from a human donor in good health (CMV status not recorded). Some clones in this sample may be carry-over from other donors' samples. The chain is built from TRBV7-2 and TRBJ2-7; D gene ambiguous. Specimen: PBMCs. CDR3 sequence: CASSNYVDYEQYF. Here the CDR3 DNA reads TGTGCCAGCAGCAATTACGTCGACTACGAGCAGTACTTC. The variable domain in full, with the rest retrieved from reference TRBV7-2 and TRBJ2-7, is GAGVSQSPSNKVTEKGKDVELRCDPISGHTALYWYRQSLGQGLEFLIYFQGNSAPDKSGLPSDRFSAERTGGSVSTLTIQRTQQEDSAVYLCASSNYVDYEQYFGPGTRLTVT.